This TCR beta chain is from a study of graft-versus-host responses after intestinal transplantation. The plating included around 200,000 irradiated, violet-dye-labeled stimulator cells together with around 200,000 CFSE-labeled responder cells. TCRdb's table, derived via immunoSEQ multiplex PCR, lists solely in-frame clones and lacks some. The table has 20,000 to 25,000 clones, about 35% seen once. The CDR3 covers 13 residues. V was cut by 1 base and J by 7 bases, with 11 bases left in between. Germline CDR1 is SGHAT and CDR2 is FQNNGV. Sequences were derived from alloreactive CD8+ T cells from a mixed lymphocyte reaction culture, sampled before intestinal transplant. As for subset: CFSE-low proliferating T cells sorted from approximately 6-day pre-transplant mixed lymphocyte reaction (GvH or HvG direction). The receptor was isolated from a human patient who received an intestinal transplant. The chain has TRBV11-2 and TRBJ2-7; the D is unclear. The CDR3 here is CASSLGTPGEQYF. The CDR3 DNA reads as TGTGCCAGCAGCTTAGGGACCCCCGGAGAGCAGTACTTC.